Below, 10 T cell receptor beta chains from the same sample are listed, as sequenced in a study of blood T cell repertoires in COVID-19. Some clones are missing from TCRdb's copy, which holds only in-frame ones; the method was immunoSEQ multiplex PCR. The data contain about 360,000 clones, around 86% of them singletons. The source material was peripheral blood. The receptors were gathered from a human donor in a cohort sampled during active COVID-19.

The chain uses TRBV12-3 or TRBV12-4 and TRBJ1-2; D is perhaps TRBD1 (5 bases). Trimming removed 6 bases from V and 4 bases from J, with 12 bases in between. CDR3 length: 13 residues. CDR3 DNA sequence: TGTGCCAGCAGAACCGACAGAAGCTATGGCTACACCTTC. Its protein is CASRTDRSYGYTF.

CDR3 DNA sequence: TGTGCCTGGAGGGGACTAGCCTCGATCGGGGCGCAGTATTTT. Translation gives CAWRGLASIGAQYF. The chain combines TRBV30 with TRBJ2-3; 9 bases match TRBD2. In germline, CDR1 is GTSNPN, CDR2 SVGIG (reference sequence). The trim removed 3 bases at V and 10 bases at J, leaving 11 bases unmatched. This CDR3 region has 14 residues.

This clone has only a few counts. The rearrangement joins TRBV24-1 to TRBJ1-4; 7 nucleotides agree with TRBD1. The V and J ends lost 4 bases and 1 base, in that order; junction bases with no gene match: 2. The germline V gene has CDR1 KGHDR and CDR2 SFDVKD. There are 15 residues in the CDR3. The CDR3, as DNA: TGTGCCACCAGTGACCCAGGGGGAACTAATGAAAAACTGTTTTTT. Translating gives CATSDPGGTNEKLFF.

The chain has TRBV6-2 or TRBV6-3 and TRBJ1-3; perhaps TRBD1 as D (5 bases). V was cut by 6 bases and J by 0 bases, with 12 bases left in between. Germline-derived CDR1 and CDR2 are MNHEY and SVGEGT. The CDR3 runs to 15 residues. The CDR3 spells CASSHDRSSGNTIYF. DNA of the CDR3: TGTGCCAGCAGCCACGACAGATCCTCTGGAAACACCATATATTTT.

The V call is TRBV7-9, the J call TRBJ1-6; the D is unclear. The germline V and J ends were trimmed by 5 bases and 4 bases, with 18 bases remaining between them. CDR1 and CDR2 from the germline V gene are SEHNR and FQNEAQ (reference sequence). The CDR3 contains 17 residues. CDR3 sequence (DNA): TGTGCCAGCAGCCACACATACCGACACTCTTATAATTCACCCCTCCACTTT. Amino acids: CASSHTYRHSYNSPLHF.

The chain employs TRBV2 and TRBJ2-1; 14 bases agree with TRBD2. Germline V gene data show CDR1 as SNHLY and CDR2 as FYNNEI. The CDR3 spans 21 residues. Trimming took 4 bases from V and 0 from J; bases not matched to a gene: 14. The CDR3 region is CASSAVWTSGRPTASYNEQFF. Here the CDR3 DNA reads TGTGCCAGCAGTGCAGTGTGGACTAGCGGGAGGCCGACCGCCTCCTACAATGAGCAGTTCTTC.

The chain has TRBV20-1 and TRBJ1-5; no reliable D call. The CDR3 length is 15 residues. Per the germline V gene, CDR1 is DFQATT and CDR2 is SNEGSKA (reference sequence). Trimming stripped 3 bases from V and 0 bases from J, with 12 bases between. CDR3 sequence (DNA): TGCAGTGCTAGTAGGGCGGGATATAGCAATCAGCCCCAGCATTTT. Translation gives CSASRAGYSNQPQHF.

V usage is TRBV5-6 and J usage is TRBJ2-7; D is possibly TRBD2 (5 bases). From germline, CDR1 is SGHDT and CDR2 YYEEEE. The CDR3 has 14 residues. The V gene lost 5 bases and the J gene lost 6 bases, with 18 bases spanning the gap. CDR3 loop: CASRRLNSAGEQYF. Here the CDR3 DNA reads TGTGCCAGCAGACGATTAAACTCCGCGGGCGAGCAGTACTTC.

V and J are TRBV6-5 and TRBJ2-5; possibly TRBD1 for D (6 bases). V lost 5 bases, J lost 1 base, and 11 bases lay in between. The CDR3 loop spans 14 amino acids. Looked up from germline, CDR1 is MNHEY and CDR2 is SVGAGI. The CDR3 coding sequence is TGTGCCAGCAGTCCCACAGGGCTCCAAGAGACCCAGTACTTC. This encodes CASSPTGLQETQYF.

The chain employs TRBV2 and TRBJ2-5; 8 bases align to TRBD2. This CDR3 spans 16 amino acids. CDR1 is SNHLY, CDR2 FYNNEI, per germline. Unmatched junction bases numbered 14, after V lost 8 bases and J lost 3 bases. The CDR3 DNA is TGTGCCAGCTCCACGATTGACGGGGGGGTCAAAGAGACCCAGTACTTC. Protein sequence: CASSTIDGGVKETQYF.